This TCR beta chain was identified in a study of T cells after yellow fever vaccination. Study-wide background: Preparation of the low-cell-number fractions used SMART-Seq v4 Ultra Low Input.

The CDR3 is made up of 19 amino acids. V was clipped by 4 bases and J by 7 bases; unmatched bases: 17. CDR1 and CDR2 (germline): SGHTA, FQGTGA. TCRdb analysed the 5' RACE reads with MiXCR anew, one entry per CDR3 protein. The sample comprises approximately 300,000 distinct CDR3 sequences, roughly 10% of which are singletons, and 3.3% rests with the top ten. V usage is TRBV7-3 and J usage is TRBJ2-5; the match to TRBD2 covers 14 bases. The receptor's source is a man aged 18-30 years who received the YFV17D yellow fever vaccine. The material was CD4+ T cells sorted from PBMCs, obtained 45 days after the yellow fever booster vaccination. Written as DNA, the CDR3 is TGTGCCAGCAGCTCTTCAGCCGGGACTAGCGGGGGTCCGCCGGGGACCCAGTACTTC. This gives the protein CASSSSAGTSGGPPGTQYF.